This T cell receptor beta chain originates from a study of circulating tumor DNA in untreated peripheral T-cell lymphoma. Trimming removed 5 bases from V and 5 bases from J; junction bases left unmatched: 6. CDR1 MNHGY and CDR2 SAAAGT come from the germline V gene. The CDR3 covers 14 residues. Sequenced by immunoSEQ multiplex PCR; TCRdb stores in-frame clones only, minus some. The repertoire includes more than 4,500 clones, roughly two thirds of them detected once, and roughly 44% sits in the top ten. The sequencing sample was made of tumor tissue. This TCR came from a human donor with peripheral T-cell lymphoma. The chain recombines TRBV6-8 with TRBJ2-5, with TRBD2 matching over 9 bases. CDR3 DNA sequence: TGTGCCAGCAGTATAACAGCGGGAGGCGAGACCCAGTACTTC. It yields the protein CASSITAGGETQYF.